The T cell receptor beta chain described here comes from a study of blood T cell repertoires in COVID-19. For the study at large: Donors in the United States, Italy and Spain gave samples during acute or convalescent COVID-19. The cDNA or gDNA used as material had been derived from T cells, B-cell-depleted T cells, or PBMCs.

Authors' processing steps: For nucleated cells, counts were estimated from reference gene primer amplification. This table comes from immunoSEQ multiplex PCR, and its TCRdb copy is limited to in-frame clones, with some not included. V, J and clone size are those of that table, while D and trimming were read from the DNA. The table lists 68,000 or so clones, around 88% of them singletons. The CDR3 has 14 amino acids. The chain has TRBV21-1 and TRBJ1-4; TRBD1, as called in the table, went unchecked against the DNA. TRBV21-1 is tagged as a pseudogene. This sequence originates from a woman in her 70s with acute or convalescent COVID-19. The sample comprised peripheral blood. The CDR3 sequence: CASSAGGFTEKLFF. The CDR3 bases are TGTGCCAGCAGCGCAGGGGGTTTCACTGAAAAACTGTTTTTT.